This T cell receptor beta chain was observed in a study of T cell repertoires in cytomegalovirus infection. Study-level points and caveats: Cumulative public TCR beta family frequency identified carriers of CMV plus the relevant HLA.

The CDR3 has 12 amino acids. Trimming left V 1 base short and J 8 bases short, with 8 bases between. The germline gives CDR1 SGHDN, CDR2 FVKESK. TCRdb redid the calling of the reads with MiXCR, one entry per CDR3 protein. Among nearly 650,000 distinct CDR3 sequences listed, 20% to 25% were seen once. Regarding this clonotype: Its antigen is still unknown.

This TCR was sampled from a human donor in good health (CMV status not recorded). Some clones in this sample may be carry-over from other donors' samples. Sequences were obtained from CD8+ T cells from PBMCs. The J gene is TRBJ1-2, the V gene TRBV14; D perhaps matches TRBD1 (5 bases). The CDR3 protein is CASSQAGGGYTF. Here the CDR3 DNA reads TGTGCCAGCAGCCAAGCCGGGGGAGGCTACACCTTC.